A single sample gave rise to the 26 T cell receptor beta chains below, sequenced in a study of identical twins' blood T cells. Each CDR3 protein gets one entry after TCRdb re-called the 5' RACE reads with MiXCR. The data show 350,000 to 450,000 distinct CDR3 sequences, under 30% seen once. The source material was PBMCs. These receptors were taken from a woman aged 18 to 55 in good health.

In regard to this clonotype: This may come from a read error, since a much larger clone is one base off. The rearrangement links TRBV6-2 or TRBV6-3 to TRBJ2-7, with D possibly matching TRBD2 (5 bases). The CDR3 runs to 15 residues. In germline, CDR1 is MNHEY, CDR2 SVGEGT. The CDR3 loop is CAGSLTLGLVYEQYF. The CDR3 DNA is TGTGCCGGCAGCCTCACACTAGGACTCGTTTACGAGCAGTACTTC.

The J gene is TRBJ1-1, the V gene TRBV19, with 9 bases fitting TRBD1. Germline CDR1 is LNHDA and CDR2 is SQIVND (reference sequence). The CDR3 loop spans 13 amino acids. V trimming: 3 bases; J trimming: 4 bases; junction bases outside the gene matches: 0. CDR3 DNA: TGTGCCAGTAGTATGACAGGGGGCACTGAAGCTTTCTTT. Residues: CASSMTGGTEAFF.

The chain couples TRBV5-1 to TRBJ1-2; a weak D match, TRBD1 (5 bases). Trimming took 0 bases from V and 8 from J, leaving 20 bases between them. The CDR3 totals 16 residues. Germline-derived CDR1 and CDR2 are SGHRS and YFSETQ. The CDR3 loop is CASSLEFQGLRWGYTF. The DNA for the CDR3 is TGCGCCAGCAGCTTGGAGTTTCAGGGCTTACGGTGGGGCTACACCTTC.

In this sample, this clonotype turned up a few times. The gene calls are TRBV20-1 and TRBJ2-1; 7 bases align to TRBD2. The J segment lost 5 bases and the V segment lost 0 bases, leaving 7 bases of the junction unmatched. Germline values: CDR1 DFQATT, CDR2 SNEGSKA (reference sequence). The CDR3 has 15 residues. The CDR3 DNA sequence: TGCAGTGCTAGAGATCTGGCGGGAGCAAACAATGAGCAGTTCTTC. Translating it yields CSARDLAGANNEQFF.

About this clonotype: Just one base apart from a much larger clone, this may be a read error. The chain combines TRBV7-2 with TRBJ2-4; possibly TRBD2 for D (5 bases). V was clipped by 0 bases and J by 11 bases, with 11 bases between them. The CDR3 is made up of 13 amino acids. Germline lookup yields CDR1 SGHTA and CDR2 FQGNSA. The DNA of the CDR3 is TGTGCCAGCAGCTTAGCGCCGAACGGGGTTCAGTACTTC. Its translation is CASSLAPNGVQYF.

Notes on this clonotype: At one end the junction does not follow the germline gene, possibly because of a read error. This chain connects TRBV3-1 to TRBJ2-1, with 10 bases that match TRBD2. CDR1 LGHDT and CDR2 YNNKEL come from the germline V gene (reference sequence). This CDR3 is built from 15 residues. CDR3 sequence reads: CASRTGTSVYSEQFF. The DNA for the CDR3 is TGTGCCAGCCGGACCGGGACTAGCGTTTACAGTGAGCAGTTCTTC.

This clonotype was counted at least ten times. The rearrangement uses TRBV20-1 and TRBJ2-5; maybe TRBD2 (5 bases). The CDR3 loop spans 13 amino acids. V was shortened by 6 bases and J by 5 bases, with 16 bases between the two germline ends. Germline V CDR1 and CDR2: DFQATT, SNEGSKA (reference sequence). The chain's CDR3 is CSASDGGEETQYF. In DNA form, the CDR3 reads TGCAGTGCCTCGGACGGTGGGGAGGAGACCCAGTACTTC.

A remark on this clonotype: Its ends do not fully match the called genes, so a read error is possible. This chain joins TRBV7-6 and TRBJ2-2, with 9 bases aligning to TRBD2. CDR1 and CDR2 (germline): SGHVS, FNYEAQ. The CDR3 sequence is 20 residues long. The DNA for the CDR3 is TGTGCCAACAGCTTCGCTCCAAGGGTTGTAGCGGGAGTAAACACCGGGGAGCTGTTTTTT. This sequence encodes CANSFAPRVVAGVNTGELFF.

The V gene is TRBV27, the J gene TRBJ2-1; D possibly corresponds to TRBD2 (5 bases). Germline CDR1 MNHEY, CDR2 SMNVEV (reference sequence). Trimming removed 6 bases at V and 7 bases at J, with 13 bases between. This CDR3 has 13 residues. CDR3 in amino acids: CASRITRGNEQFF. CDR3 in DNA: TGTGCCAGCAGAATTACTAGAGGGAATGAGCAGTTCTTC.

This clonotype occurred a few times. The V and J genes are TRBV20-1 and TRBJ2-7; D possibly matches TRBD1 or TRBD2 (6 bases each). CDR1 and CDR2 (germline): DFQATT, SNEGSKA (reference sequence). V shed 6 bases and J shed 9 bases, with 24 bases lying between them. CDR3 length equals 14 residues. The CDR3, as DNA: TGCAGTGCCCGACTAGGGGGAGTTCCACACATGCAGTACTTC. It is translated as CSARLGGVPHMQYF.

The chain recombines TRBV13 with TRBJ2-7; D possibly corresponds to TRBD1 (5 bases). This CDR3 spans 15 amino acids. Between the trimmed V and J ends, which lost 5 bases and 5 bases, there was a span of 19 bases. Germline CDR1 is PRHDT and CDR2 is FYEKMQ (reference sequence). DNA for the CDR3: TGTGCCAGCAGCCTCGGAACCAGGGTAATCCACGAGCAGTACTTC. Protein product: CASSLGTRVIHEQYF.

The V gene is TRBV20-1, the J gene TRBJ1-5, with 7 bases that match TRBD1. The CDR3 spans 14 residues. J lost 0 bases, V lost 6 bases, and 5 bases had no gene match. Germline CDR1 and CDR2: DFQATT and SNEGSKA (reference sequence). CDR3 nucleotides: TGCAGTGCCATGGGACAGTATAGCAATCAGCCCCAGCATTTT. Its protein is CSAMGQYSNQPQHF.

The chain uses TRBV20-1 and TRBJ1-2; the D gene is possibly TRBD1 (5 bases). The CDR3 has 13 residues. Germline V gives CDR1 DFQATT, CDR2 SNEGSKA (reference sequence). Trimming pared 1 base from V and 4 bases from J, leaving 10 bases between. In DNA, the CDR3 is TGCAGTGCTAGAGCCCCAGGGAGCTATGGCTACACCTTC. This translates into CSARAPGSYGYTF.

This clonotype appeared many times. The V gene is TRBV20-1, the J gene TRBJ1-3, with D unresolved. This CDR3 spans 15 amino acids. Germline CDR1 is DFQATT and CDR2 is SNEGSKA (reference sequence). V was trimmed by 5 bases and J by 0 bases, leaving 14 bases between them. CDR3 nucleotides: TGCAGTGCTGGCGACTACAGTAGCTCTGGAAACACCATATATTTT. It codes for CSAGDYSSSGNTIYF.

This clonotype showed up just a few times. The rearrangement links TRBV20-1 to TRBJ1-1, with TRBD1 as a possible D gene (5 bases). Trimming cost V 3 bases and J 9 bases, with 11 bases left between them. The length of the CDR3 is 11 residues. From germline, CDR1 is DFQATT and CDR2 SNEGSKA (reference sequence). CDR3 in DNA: TGCAGTGCTAGGGGGGTTAGTCAAGCTTTCTTT. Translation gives CSARGVSQAFF.

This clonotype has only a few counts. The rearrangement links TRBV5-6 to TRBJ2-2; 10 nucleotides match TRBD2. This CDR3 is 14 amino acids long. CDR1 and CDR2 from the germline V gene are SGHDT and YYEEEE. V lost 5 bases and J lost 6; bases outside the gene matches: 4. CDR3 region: CASRAGGPSGELFF. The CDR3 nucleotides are TGTGCCAGCAGAGCGGGGGGGCCTTCCGGGGAGCTGTTTTTT.

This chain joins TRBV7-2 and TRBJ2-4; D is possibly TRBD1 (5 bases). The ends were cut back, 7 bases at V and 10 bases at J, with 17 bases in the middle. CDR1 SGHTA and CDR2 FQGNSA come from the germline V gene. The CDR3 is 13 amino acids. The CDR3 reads CASTLQDGGIQYF. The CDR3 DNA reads TGTGCCAGCACCCTACAGGACGGTGGGATTCAGTACTTC.

CDR3: CSVSADIGSPLHF. The CDR3 DNA sequence: TGCAGCGTTTCGGCAGACATCGGTTCACCCCTCCACTTT. The chain recombines TRBV29-1 with TRBJ1-6; D not resolved. Trimming pared 5 bases from V and 9 bases from J, leaving 14 bases between. The CDR3 is 13 amino acids. The germline V gene encodes CDR1 SQVTM and CDR2 ANQGSEA.

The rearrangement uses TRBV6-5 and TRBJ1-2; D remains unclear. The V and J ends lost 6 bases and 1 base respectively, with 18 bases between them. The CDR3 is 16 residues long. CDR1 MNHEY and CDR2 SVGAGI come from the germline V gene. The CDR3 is CASSLGRTQVNYGYTF. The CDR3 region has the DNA TGTGCCAGCAGCCTCGGCCGAACTCAGGTTAACTATGGCTACACCTTC.

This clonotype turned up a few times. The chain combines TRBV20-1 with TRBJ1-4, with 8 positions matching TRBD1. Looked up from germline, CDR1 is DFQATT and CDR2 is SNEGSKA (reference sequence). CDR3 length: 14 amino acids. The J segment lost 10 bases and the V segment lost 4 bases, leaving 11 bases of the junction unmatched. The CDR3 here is CSAISDRESLKLFF. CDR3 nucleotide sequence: TGCAGTGCTATATCGGACAGGGAGTCTTTAAAACTGTTTTTT.

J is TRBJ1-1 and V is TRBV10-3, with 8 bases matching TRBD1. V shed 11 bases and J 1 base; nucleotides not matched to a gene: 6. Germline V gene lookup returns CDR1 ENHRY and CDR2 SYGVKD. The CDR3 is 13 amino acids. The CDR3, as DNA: TGTGCCGCCGGACAGGGTCCGAACACTGAAGCTTTCTTT. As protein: CAAGQGPNTEAFF.

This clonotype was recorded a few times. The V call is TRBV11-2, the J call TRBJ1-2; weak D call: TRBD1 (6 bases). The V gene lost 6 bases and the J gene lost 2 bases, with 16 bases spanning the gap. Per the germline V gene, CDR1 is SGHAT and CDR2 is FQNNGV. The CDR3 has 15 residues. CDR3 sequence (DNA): TGTGCCAGCAGTTTTCACAGGGAGGTCAACTATGGCTACACCTTC. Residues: CASSFHREVNYGYTF.

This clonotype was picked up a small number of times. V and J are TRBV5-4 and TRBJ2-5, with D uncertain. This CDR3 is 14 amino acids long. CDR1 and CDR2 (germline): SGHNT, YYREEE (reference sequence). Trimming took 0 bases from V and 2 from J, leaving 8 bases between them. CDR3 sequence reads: CASSLGPAQETQYF. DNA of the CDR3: TGTGCCAGCAGCTTGGGGCCTGCGCAAGAGACCCAGTACTTC.

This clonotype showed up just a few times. Here the CDR3 reads CASSFVTETYEQYF. CDR3 nucleotides: TGCGCCAGCAGCTTCGTGACGGAGACCTACGAGCAGTACTTC. The chain has TRBV5-1 and TRBJ2-7; D is unresolved. With 2 bases removed from V and 2 bases from J, the gap between germline ends came to 11 bases. Germline CDR1 is SGHRS and CDR2 is YFSETQ. CDR3 length equals 14 residues.

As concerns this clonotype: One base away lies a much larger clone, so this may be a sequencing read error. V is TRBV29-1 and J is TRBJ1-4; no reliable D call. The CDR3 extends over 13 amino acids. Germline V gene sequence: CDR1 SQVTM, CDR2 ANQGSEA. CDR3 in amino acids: CSGKTRGVGKLFF. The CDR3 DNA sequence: TGCAGTGGAAAGACCCGTGGGGTGGGAAAACTGTTTTTT.

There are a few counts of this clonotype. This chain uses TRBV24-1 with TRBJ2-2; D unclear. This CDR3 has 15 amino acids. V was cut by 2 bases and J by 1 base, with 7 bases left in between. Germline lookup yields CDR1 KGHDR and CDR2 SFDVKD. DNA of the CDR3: TGTGCCACCAGTGATTCTGCGAGGAACACCGGGGAGCTGTTTTTT. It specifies CATSDSARNTGELFF.